This T cell receptor (beta chain) appears in the sequencing data of a study of blood T cell repertoires in COVID-19. On the study more broadly: Donors in the United States, Italy and Spain gave samples during acute or convalescent COVID-19. The cDNA or gDNA used as material had been derived from T cells, B-cell-depleted T cells, or PBMCs.

Original analysis: Amplified reference gene primers provided the basis for estimating nucleated cell counts. Some clones are missing from TCRdb's copy, which holds only in-frame ones; the method was immunoSEQ multiplex PCR. That table is the source of V, J and clone size, and D and trimming were worked out from the DNA. The sample lists hundreds of thousands of clones, approximately 89% seen once, with 2.5% to 4% in the top ten. The sample taken for sequencing was peripheral blood. The clonotype was recovered from a woman aged 18-29 years who had recovered from COVID-19.

The chain's CDR3 is CASSLISYEQFF. The CDR3 DNA follows: TGTGCCAGCAGCTTAATTTCGTATGAGCAGTTCTTC. The rearrangement links TRBV11-3 to TRBJ2-1; no clear D. V was shortened by 2 bases and J by 8 bases, with 7 bases between the two germline ends. The germline CDR1 and CDR2 sequences are SGHNT and YENEEA. The CDR3 is 12 residues long.